This T cell receptor (beta chain) was identified during a study of blood T cell repertoires in COVID-19. Looking at the study overall: Samples taken during acute and convalescent COVID-19 were collected in the United States, Italy and Spain.

The CDR3 loop spans 12 amino acids. Germline V CDR1 and CDR2: GTSNPN, SVGIG (reference sequence). J was trimmed by 4 bases and V by 5 bases; bases with no gene match: 3. Original processing notes: Reference gene primer amplification yielded estimated nucleated cell counts. Generated by immunoSEQ multiplex PCR, the TCRdb table keeps only in-frame clones and is missing some. Clone size and V and J calls were adopted from that table, with D and trimming inferred from the DNA. The data show around 150,000 clones, around nine tenths seen once. The sequencing input was peripheral blood. The V gene is TRBV30, the J gene TRBJ2-3; 7 bases are shared with TRBD1. This TCR was recovered from a woman aged 70 to 79 with COVID-19, enrolled during active disease. The CDR3 DNA reads TGTGCCTGGCAGGGGGTCGCAGATACGCAGTATTTT. Its protein is CAWQGVADTQYF.